The 7 T cell receptor beta chains below were found in one sample sequenced in a study of regulatory T cells in long-lasting Graves disease. The sample's time point: newly diagnosed GD, antithyroid drugs for less than 3 months. Making the TCR library involved RNA that had been extracted from PBMCs. Relying on iRepertoire HTBI primers and Arm-PCR of CDR3 regions, the team built TCR beta libraries. Via MiXCR, TCRdb re-called the multiplex PCR reads, giving one row per CDR3 protein. The sample lists 500,000 to 700,000 distinct CDR3 sequences, about 15% occurring once. Another study also made use of these data, one on T cells in Graves' hyperthyroidism and ophthalmopathy.

The material sequenced was peripheral blood mononuclear cells (PBMCs), taken at new diagnosis, from a patient treated with antithyroid drugs. The receptor source for this set is a woman in her thirties with Graves disease.

This clonotype was observed at least ten times. This chain uses TRBV6-1 with TRBJ1-2, with a possible D match to TRBD1 (5 bases). Germline CDR1 MNHNS, CDR2 SASEGT. The CDR3 extends over 16 amino acids. V gave up 1 base and J gave up 8 bases, with 20 bases separating them. CDR3 loop: CASSEGGWGAGRGYTF. DNA for the CDR3: TGTGCCAGCAGTGAAGGAGGCTGGGGCGCAGGGAGGGGCTACACCTTC.

The chain carries TRBV29-1 and TRBJ1-1; tentatively, D is TRBD1 (5 bases). The CDR3 covers 13 residues. V was shortened by 4 bases and J by 5 bases, with 14 bases between the two germline ends. Germline V gene data show CDR1 as SQVTM and CDR2 as ANQGSEA. CDR3 sequence (DNA): TGCAGCGTTGCCAGGGCCCAAAGGACTGAAGCTTTCTTT. Translating it yields CSVARAQRTEAFF.

The CDR3 reads CASSSGRKKLFF. CDR3 DNA sequence: TGTGCCAGTAGTTCGGGGCGGAAAAAACTGTTTTTT. The chain has TRBV19 and TRBJ1-4; possibly TRBD1 for D (5 bases). Germline CDR1 and CDR2: LNHDA and SQIVND (reference sequence). The CDR3 contains 12 residues. V gave up 5 bases and J gave up 9 bases, with 10 bases separating them. The entire variable domain, with the rest obtained from reference TRBV19 and TRBJ1-4, is as follows: DGGITQSPKYLFRKEGQNVTLSCEQNLNHDAMYWYRQDPGQGLRLIYYSQIVNDFQKGDIAEGYSVSREKKESFPLTVTSAQKNPTAFYLCASSSGRKKLFFGSGTQLSVL.

This clonotype has only a few counts. The chain couples TRBV5-1 to TRBJ2-7, with D tentatively TRBD2 (5 bases). CDR1 and CDR2 (germline): SGHRS, YFSETQ. V gave up 2 bases and J gave up 4 bases, with 16 bases separating them. The CDR3 loop spans 15 amino acids. The CDR3 here is CASSFTGSSTYEQYF. In DNA, the CDR3 is TGCGCCAGCAGCTTTACGGGATCTTCAACTTACGAGCAGTACTTC.

This clonotype has ten or more counts. This rearrangement joins TRBV7-2 to TRBJ2-3; 9 bases match TRBD2. From germline, CDR1 is SGHTA and CDR2 FQGNSA. V lost 2 bases and J lost 2; bases outside the gene matches: 8. This CDR3 comprises 17 residues. The chain's CDR3 is CASSLSGVAGATDTQYF. CDR3 bases: TGTGCCAGCAGCTTAAGTGGGGTAGCGGGAGCCACAGATACGCAGTATTTT. Full variable domain (missing parts from reference TRBV7-2 and TRBJ2-3): GAGVSQSPSNKVTEKGKDVELRCDPISGHTALYWYRQSLGQGLEFLIYFQGNSAPDKSGLPSDRFSAERTGGSVSTLTIQRTQQEDSAVYLCASSLSGVAGATDTQYFGPGTRLTVL.

This clonotype has at least ten counts. The chain carries TRBV2 and TRBJ1-5, with 8 bases fitting TRBD1. The CDR3 consists of 16 residues. V shed 6 bases and J 4 bases; nucleotides not matched to a gene: 11. Germline-derived CDR1 and CDR2 are SNHLY and FYNNEI. This CDR3 reads CASSQGAVIWNQPQHF. CDR3 sequence (DNA): TGTGCCAGCAGCCAGGGGGCCGTGATATGGAATCAGCCCCAGCATTTT.

In this sample, this clonotype turned up a few times. J is TRBJ2-5 and V is TRBV24-1; D remains ambiguous. Per the germline V gene, CDR1 is KGHDR and CDR2 is SFDVKD. The CDR3 length is 11 residues. Trimming left V 9 bases short and J 6 bases short, with 10 bases between. CDR3 nucleotides: TGTGCCACCTCATATCTTCAGACCCAGTACTTC. Translation: CATSYLQTQYF.